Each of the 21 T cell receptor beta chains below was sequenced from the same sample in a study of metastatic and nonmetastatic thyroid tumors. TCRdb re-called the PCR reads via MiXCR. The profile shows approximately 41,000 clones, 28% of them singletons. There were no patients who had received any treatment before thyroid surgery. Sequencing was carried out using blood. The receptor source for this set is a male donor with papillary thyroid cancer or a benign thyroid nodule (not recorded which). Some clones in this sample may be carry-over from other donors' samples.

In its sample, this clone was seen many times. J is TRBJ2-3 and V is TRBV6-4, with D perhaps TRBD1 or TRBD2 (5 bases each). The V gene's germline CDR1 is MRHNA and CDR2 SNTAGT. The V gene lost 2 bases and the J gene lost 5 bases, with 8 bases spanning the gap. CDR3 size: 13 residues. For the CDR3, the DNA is TGTGCCAGCAGTGACGGGACGGGAGATACGCAGTATTTT. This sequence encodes CASSDGTGDTQYF.

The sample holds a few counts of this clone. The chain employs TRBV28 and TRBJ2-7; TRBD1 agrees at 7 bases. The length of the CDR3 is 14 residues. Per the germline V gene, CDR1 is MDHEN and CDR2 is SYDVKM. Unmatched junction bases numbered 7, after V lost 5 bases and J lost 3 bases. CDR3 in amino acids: CASSPQTGYYEQYF. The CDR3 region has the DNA TGTGCCAGCAGTCCACAGACAGGGTACTACGAGCAGTACTTC. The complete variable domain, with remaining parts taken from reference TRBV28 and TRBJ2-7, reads DVKVTQSSRYLVKRTGEKVFLECVQDMDHENMFWYRQDPGLGLRLIYFSYDVKMKEKGDIPEGYSVSREKKERFSLILESASTNQTSMYLCASSPQTGYYEQYFGPGTRLTVT.

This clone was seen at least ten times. The CDR3 DNA follows: TGTGCCAGCGATATACAGGGGGGAACAGATACGCAGTATTTT. Translation gives CASDIQGGTDTQYF. V and J are TRBV2 and TRBJ2-3; 8 bases align to TRBD1. The CDR3 contains 14 residues. Germline CDR1 SNHLY, CDR2 FYNNEI. Trimming took 8 bases from V and 3 from J; bases not matched to a gene: 7.

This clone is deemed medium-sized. CDR3 sequence (DNA): TGTGCCAGCAGCAGGACAGACTACGAGCAGTACTTC. Its translation: CASSRTDYEQYF. This chain joins TRBV7-9 and TRBJ2-7; D may be TRBD1 (6 bases). Looked up from germline, CDR1 is SEHNR and CDR2 is FQNEAQ (reference sequence). This CDR3 contains 12 residues. V lost 5 bases to trimming and J lost 3 bases, with 8 bases between them. Full variable domain (missing parts from reference TRBV7-9 and TRBJ2-7): DTGVSQNPRHKITKRGQNVTFRCDPISEHNRLYWYRQTLGQGPEFLTYFQNEAQLEKSRLLSDRFSAERPKGSFSTLEIQRTEQGDSAMYLCASSRTDYEQYFGPGTRLTVT.

CDR3 DNA: TGTGCCAGCAGCCAATGGTCTAGCGGAGACAATGAGCAGTTCTTC. Translated: CASSQWSSGDNEQFF. The rearrangement joins TRBV4-2 to TRBJ2-1, with 7 bases matching TRBD2. CDR1 is LGHNA, CDR2 YNFKEQ, per germline. CDR3 length: 15 residues. The V gene end was trimmed by 2 bases and the J gene end by 5 bases; junction bases not matched to a gene: 6.

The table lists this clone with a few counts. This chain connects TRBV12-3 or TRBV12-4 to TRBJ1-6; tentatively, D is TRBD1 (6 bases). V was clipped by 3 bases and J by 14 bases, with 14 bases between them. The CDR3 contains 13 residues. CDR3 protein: CASSFASGESLHF. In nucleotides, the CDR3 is TGTGCCAGCAGTTTTGCCTCAGGGGAATCCCTCCACTTT.

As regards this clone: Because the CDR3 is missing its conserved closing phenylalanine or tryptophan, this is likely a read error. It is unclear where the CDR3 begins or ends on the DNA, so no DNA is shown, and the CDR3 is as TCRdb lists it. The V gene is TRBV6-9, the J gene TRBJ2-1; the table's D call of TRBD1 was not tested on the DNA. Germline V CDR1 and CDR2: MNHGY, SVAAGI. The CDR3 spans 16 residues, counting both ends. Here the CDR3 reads CASSYTGPRGRNEQLL.

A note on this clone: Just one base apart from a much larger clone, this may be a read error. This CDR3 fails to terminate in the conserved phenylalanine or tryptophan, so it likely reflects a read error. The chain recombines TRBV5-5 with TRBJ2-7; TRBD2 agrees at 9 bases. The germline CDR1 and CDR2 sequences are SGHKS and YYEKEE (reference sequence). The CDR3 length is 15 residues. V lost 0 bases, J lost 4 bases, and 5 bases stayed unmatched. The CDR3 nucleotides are TGTGCCAGCAGCTTGGCCGGGACTAGCATTTACGAGCAGTACCTC. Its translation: CASSLAGTSIYEQYL.

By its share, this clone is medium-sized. The CDR3 reads CSARGSYEQYF. The CDR3 DNA reads TGCAGTGCTAGAGGATCCTACGAGCAGTACTTC. The genes are TRBV20-1 and TRBJ2-7; D is undetermined. Per the germline V gene, CDR1 is DFQATT and CDR2 is SNEGSKA (reference sequence). The CDR3 contains 11 residues. Trimming shortened V by 1 base and J by 1 base, and 2 bases separated the two germline ends.

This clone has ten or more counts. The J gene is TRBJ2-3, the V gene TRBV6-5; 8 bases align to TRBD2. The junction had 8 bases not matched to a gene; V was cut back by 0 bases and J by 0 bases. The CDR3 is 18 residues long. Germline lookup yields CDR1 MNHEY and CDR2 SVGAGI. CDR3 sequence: CASSYSSSGRSSTDTQYF. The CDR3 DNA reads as TGTGCCAGCAGTTACTCGTCTAGCGGGCGCTCTAGCACAGATACGCAGTATTTT.

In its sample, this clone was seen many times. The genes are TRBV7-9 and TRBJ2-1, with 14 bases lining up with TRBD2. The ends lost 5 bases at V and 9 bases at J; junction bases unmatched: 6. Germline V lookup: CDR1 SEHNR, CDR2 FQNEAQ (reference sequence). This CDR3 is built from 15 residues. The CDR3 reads CASSPRGTSGSEQFF. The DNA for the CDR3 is TGTGCCAGCAGCCCGCGCGGGACTAGCGGGAGTGAGCAGTTCTTC.

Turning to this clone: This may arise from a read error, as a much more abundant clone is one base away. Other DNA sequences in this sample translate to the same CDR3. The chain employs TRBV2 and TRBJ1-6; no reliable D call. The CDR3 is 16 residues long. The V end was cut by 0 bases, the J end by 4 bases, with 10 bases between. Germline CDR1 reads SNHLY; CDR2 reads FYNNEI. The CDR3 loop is CASSEAGGSYNSPLHF. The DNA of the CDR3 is TGTGCCAGCAGTGAAGCTGGAGGCTCATATAATTCACCCCTCCACTTT.

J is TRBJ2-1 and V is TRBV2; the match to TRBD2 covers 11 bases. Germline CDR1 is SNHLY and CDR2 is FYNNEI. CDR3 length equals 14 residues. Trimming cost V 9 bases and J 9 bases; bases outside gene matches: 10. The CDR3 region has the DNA TGTGCCAGGAGAAAGGTCACTAGCGGGAGTGAGCAGTTCTTC. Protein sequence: CARRKVTSGSEQFF.

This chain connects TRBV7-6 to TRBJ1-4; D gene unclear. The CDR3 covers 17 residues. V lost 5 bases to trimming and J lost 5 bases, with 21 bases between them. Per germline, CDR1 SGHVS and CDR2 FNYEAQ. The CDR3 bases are TGTGCCAGCAGCCCGCGCGCGCTCCCTGACATAAATGAAAAACTGTTTTTT. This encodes CASSPRALPDINEKLFF.

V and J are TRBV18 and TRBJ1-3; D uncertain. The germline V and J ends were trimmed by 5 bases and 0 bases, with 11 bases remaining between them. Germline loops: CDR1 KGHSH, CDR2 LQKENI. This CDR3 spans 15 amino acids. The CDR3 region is CASSADLLSGNTIYF. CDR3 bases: TGTGCCAGCTCAGCAGACTTGCTCTCTGGAAACACCATATATTTT.

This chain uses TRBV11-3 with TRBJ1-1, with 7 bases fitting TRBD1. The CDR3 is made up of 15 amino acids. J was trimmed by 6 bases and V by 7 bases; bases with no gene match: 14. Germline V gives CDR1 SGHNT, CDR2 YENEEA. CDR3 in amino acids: CASKAREGALPEAFF. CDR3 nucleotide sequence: TGTGCCAGCAAGGCCAGAGAGGGGGCCTTACCTGAAGCTTTCTTT.

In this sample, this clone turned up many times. CDR3 amino acids: CASRIGGGSYNEQFF. CDR3 nucleotide sequence: TGTGCCAGCAGGATCGGGGGCGGGAGCTACAATGAGCAGTTCTTC. The rearrangement links TRBV6-1 to TRBJ2-1, with D perhaps matching TRBD2 (7 bases). Germline CDR1 is MNHNS and CDR2 is SASEGT. Trimming cost V 6 bases and J 3 bases, with 15 bases left between them. CDR3 length equals 15 residues.

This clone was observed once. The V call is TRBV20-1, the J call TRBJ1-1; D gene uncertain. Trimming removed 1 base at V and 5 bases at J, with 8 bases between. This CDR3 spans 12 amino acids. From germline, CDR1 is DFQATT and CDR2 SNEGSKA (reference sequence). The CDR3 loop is CSARVGVTEAFF. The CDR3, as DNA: TGCAGTGCTAGAGTGGGAGTTACTGAAGCTTTCTTT.

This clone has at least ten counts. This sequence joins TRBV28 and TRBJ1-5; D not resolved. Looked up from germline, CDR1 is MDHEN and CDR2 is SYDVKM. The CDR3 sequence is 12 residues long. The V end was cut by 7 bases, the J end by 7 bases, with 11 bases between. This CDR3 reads CASTAGGQPQHF. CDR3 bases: TGTGCCAGCACGGCGGGTGGGCAGCCCCAGCATTTT.

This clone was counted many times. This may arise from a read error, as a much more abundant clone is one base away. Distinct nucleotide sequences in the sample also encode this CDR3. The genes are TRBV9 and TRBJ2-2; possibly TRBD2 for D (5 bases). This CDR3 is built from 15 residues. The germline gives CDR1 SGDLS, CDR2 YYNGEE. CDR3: CASSVDGVGSGELFF. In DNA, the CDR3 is TGCGCCAGCAGCGTAGACGGGGTCGGGTCCGGGGAGCTGTTTTTT.

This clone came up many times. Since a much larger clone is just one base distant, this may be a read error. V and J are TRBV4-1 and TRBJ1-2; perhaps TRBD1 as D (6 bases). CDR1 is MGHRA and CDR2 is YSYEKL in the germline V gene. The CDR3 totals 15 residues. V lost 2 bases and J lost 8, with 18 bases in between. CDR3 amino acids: CASSQRGQGPGGYTF. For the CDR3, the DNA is TGCGCCAGCAGCCAACGCGGCCAGGGGCCGGGGGGCTACACCTTC.